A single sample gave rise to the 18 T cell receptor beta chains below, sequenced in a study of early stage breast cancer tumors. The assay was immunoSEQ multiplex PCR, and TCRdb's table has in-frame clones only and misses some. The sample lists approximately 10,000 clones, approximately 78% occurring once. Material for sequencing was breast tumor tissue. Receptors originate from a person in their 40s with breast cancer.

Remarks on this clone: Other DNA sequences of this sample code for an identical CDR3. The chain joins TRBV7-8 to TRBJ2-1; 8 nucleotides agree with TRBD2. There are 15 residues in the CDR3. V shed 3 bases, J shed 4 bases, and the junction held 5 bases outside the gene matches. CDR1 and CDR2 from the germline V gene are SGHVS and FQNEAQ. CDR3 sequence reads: CASSFGTSGYNEQFF. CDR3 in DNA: TGTGCCAGCAGCTTTGGTACTAGCGGTTACAATGAGCAGTTCTTC.

The chain's CDR3 is CASQVRYNQPQHF. The CDR3 DNA reads as TGTGCCAGCCAGGTACGTTACAATCAGCCCCAGCATTTT. This sequence joins TRBV19 and TRBJ1-5; D gene uncertain. The length of the CDR3 is 13 residues. V was shortened by 9 bases and J by 3 bases, with 12 bases between the two germline ends. Looked up from germline, CDR1 is LNHDA and CDR2 is SQIVND (reference sequence).

The CDR3 region is CASSTGGAGEVGEQFF. The CDR3 bases are TGTGCCAGCAGCACGGGGGGAGCGGGAGAGGTCGGTGAGCAGTTCTTC. The V gene is TRBV7-9, the J gene TRBJ2-1; TRBD2 matches at 8 bases. Germline assignment: CDR1 SEHNR and CDR2 FQNEAQ (reference sequence). CDR3 length: 16 amino acids. J lost 9 bases, V lost 5 bases, and 15 bases had no gene match.

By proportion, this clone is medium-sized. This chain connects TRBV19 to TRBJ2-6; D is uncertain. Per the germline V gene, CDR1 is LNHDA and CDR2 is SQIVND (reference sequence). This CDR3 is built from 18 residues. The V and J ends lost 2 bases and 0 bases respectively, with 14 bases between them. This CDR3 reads CASSIRAVGFSGANVLTF. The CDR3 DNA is TGTGCCAGTAGTATAAGGGCGGTGGGCTTCTCTGGGGCCAACGTCCTGACTTTC.

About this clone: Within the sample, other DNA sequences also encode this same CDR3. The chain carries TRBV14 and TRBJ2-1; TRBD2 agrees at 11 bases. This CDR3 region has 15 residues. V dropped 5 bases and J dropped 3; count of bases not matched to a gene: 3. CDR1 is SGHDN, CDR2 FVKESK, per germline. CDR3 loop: CASSLGLAVYNEQFF. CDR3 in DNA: TGTGCCAGCAGCTTGGGACTAGCGGTCTACAATGAGCAGTTCTTC. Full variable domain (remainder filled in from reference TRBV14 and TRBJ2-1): EAGVTQFPSHSVIEKGQTVTLRCDPISGHDNLYWYRRVMGKEIKFLLHFVKESKQDESGMPNNRFLAERTGGTYSTLKVQPAELEDSGVYFCASSLGLAVYNEQFFGPGTRLTVL.

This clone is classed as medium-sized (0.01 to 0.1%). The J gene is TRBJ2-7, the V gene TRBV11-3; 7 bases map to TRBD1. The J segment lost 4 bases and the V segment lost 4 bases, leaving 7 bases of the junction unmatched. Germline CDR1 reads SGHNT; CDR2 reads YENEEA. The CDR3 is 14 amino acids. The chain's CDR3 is CASSSDRDAYEQYF. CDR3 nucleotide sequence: TGTGCCAGCAGCTCCGACAGGGACGCTTACGAGCAGTACTTC.

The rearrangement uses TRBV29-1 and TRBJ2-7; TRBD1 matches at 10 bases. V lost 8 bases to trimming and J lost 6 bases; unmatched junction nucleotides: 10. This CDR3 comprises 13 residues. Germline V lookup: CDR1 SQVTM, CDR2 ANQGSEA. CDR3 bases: TGCAGCTTTTTGACAGGGGGCTCTGGCGAGCAGTACTTC. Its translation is CSFLTGGSGEQYF.

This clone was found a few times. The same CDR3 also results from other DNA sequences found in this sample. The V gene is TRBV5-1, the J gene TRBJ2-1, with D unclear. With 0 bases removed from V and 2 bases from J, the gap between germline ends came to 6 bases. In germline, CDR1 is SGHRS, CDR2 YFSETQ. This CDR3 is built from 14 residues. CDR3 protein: CASSLAGPYNEQFF. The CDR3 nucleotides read TGCGCCAGCAGCTTGGCAGGCCCCTACAATGAGCAGTTCTTC.

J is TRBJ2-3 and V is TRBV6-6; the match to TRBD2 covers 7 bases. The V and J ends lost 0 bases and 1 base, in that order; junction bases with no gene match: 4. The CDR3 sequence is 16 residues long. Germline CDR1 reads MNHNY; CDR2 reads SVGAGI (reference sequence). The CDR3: CASSYSAAGGTDTQYF. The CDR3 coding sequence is TGTGCCAGCAGTTACTCCGCCGCGGGAGGCACAGATACGCAGTATTTT.

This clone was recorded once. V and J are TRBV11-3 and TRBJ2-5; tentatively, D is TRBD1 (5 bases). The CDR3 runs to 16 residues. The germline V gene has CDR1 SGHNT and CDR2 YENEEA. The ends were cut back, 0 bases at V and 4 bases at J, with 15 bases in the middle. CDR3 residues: CASSLDLGRERETQYF. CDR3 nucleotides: TGTGCCAGCAGCTTAGATCTAGGCAGGGAAAGAGAGACCCAGTACTTC. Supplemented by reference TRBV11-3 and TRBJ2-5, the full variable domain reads EAGVVQSPRYKIIEKKQPVAFWCNPISGHNTLYWYLQNLGQGPELLIRYENEEAVDDSQLPKDRFSAERLKGVDSTLKIQPAELGDSAVYLCASSLDLGRERETQYFGPGTRLLVL.

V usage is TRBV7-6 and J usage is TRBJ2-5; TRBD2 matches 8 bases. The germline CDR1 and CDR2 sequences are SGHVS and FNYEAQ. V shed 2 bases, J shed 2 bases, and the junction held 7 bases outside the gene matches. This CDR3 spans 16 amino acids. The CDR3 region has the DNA TGTGCCAGCAGCTTACAAAGCGGGGGACTTCAAGAGACCCAGTACTTC. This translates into CASSLQSGGLQETQYF.

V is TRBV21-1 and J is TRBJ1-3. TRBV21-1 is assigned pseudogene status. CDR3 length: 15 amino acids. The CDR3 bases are TGTGCCAGCAGCCCCGCGGGGACTGCTGGAAACACCATATATTTT. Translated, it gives CASSPAGTAGNTIYF.

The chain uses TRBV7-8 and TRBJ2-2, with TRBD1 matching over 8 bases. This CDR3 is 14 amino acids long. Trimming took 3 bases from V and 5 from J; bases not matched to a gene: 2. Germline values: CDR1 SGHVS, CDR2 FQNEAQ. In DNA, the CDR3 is TGTGCCAGCAGCTTCAGGGGGCGGACCGGGGAGCTGTTTTTT. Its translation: CASSFRGRTGELFF. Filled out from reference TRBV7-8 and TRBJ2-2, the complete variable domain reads GAGVSQSPRYKVAKRGQDVALRCDPISGHVSLFWYQQALGQGPEFLTYFQNEAQLDKSGLPSDRFFAERPEGSVSTLKIQRTQQEDSAVYLCASSFRGRTGELFFGEGSRLTVL.

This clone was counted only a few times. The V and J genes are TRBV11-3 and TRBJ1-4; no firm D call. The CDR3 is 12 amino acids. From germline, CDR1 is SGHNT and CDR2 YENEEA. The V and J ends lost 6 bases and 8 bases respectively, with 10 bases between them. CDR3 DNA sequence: TGTGCCAGCAGTCGACAAGAGGAAAAACTGTTTTTT. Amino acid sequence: CASSRQEEKLFF. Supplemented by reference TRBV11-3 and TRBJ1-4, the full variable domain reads EAGVVQSPRYKIIEKKQPVAFWCNPISGHNTLYWYLQNLGQGPELLIRYENEEAVDDSQLPKDRFSAERLKGVDSTLKIQPAELGDSAVYLCASSRQEEKLFFGSGTQLSVL.

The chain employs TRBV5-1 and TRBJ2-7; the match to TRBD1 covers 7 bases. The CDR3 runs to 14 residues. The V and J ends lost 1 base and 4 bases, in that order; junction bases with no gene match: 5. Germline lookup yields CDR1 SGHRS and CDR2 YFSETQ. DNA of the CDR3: TGCGCCAGCAGCTTGAGGGGACAGTCATACGAGCAGTACTTC. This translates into CASSLRGQSYEQYF. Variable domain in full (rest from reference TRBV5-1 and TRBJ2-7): KAGVTQTPRYLIKTRGQQVTLSCSPISGHRSVSWYQQTPGQGLQFLFEYFSETQRNKGNFPGRFSGRQFSNSRSEMNVSTLELGDSALYLCASSLRGQSYEQYFGPGTRLTVT.

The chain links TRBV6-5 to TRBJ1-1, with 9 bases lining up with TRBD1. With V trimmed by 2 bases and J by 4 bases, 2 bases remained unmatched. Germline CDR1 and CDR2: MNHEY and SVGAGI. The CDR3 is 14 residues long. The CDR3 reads CASSYRGQGTEAFF. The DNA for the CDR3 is TGTGCCAGCAGTTACAGGGGACAGGGCACTGAAGCTTTCTTT.

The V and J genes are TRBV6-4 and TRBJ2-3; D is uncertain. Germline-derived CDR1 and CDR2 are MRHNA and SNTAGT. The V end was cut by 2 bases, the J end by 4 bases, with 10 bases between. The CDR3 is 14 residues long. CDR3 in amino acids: CASSDLEGPDTQYF. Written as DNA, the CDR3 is TGTGCCAGCAGTGACCTCGAAGGCCCAGATACGCAGTATTTT.

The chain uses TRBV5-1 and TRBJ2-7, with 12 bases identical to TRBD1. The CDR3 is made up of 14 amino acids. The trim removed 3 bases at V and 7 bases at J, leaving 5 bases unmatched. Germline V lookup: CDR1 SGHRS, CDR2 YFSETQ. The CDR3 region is CASSSGQGAWEQYF. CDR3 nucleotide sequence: TGCGCCAGCAGCTCGGGACAGGGGGCATGGGAGCAGTACTTC.